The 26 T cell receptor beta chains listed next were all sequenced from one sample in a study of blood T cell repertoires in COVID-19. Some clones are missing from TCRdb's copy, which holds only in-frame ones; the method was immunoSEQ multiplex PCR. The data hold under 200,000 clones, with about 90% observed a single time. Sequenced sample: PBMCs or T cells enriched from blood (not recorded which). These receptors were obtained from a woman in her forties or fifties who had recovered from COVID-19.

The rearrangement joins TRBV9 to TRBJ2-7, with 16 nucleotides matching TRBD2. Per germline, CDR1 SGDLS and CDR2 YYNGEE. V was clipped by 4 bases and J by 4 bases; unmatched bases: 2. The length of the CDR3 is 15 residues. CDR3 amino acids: CASSQGLAGGYEQYF. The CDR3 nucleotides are TGTGCCAGCAGCCAGGGACTAGCGGGAGGGTACGAGCAGTACTTC.

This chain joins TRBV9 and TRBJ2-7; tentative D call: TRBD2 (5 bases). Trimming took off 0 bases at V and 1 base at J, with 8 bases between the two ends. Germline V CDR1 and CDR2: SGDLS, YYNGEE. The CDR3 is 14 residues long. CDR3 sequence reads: CASSVESGSYEQYF. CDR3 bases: TGTGCCAGCAGCGTAGAAAGCGGATCCTACGAGCAGTACTTC.

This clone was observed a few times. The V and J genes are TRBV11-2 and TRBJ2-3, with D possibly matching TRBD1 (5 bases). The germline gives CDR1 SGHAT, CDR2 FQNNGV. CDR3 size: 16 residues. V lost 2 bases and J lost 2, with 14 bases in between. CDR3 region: CASSLNFRQNTDTQYF. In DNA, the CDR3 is TGTGCCAGCAGCTTAAACTTTCGACAGAACACAGATACGCAGTATTTT. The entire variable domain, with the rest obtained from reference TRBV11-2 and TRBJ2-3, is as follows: EAGVAQSPRYKIIEKRQSVAFWCNPISGHATLYWYQQILGQGPKLLIQFQNNGVVDDSQLPKDRFSAERLKGVDSTLKIQPAKLEDSAVYLCASSLNFRQNTDTQYFGPGTRLTVL.

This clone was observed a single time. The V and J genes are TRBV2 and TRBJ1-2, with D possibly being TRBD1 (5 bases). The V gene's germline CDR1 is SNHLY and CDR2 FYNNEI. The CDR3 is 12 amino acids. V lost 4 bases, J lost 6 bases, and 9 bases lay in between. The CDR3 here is CASSGDSDGYTF. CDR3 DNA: TGTGCCAGCAGTGGGGACTCGGATGGCTACACCTTC.

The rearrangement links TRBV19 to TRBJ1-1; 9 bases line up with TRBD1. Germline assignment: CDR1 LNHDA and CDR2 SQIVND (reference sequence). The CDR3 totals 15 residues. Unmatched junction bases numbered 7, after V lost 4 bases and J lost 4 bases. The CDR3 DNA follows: TGTGCCAGTAGTACGGACAGGGGCGCGGGCACTGAAGCTTTCTTT. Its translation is CASSTDRGAGTEAFF. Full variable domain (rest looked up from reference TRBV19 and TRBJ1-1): DGGITQSPKYLFRKEGQNVTLSCEQNLNHDAMYWYRQDPGQGLRLIYYSQIVNDFQKGDIAEGYSVSREKKESFPLTVTSAQKNPTAFYLCASSTDRGAGTEAFFGQGTRLTVV.

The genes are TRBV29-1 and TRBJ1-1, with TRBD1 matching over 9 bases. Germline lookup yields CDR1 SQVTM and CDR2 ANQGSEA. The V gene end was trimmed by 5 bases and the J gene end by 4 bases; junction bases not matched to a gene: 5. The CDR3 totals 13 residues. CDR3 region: CSVRTGVVTEAFF. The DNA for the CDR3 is TGCAGCGTTAGGACAGGGGTGGTCACTGAAGCTTTCTTT.

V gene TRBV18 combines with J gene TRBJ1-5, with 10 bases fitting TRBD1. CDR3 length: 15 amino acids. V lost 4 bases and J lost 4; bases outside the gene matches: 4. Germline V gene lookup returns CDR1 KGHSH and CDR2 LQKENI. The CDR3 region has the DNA TGTGCCAGCTCACAAGGGACAGGGGAAAATCAGCCCCAGCATTTT. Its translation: CASSQGTGENQPQHF.

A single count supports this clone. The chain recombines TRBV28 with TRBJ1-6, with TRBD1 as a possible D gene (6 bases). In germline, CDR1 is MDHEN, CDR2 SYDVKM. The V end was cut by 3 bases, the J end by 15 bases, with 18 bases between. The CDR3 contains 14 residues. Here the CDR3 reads CASSLVGTPLGLHF. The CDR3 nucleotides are TGTGCCAGCAGTTTGGTTGGGACACCCTTGGGCCTCCACTTT. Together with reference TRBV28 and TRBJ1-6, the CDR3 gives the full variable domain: DVKVTQSSRYLVKRTGEKVFLECVQDMDHENMFWYRQDPGLGLRLIYFSYDVKMKEKGDIPEGYSVSREKKERFSLILESASTNQTSMYLCASSLVGTPLGLHFGNGTRLTVT.

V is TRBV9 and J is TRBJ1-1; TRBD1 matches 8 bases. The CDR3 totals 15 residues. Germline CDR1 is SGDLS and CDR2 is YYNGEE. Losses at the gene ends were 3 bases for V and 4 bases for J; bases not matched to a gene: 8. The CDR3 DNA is TGTGCCAGCAGCGGCCCCGGGACAGGTGGCACTGAAGCTTTCTTT. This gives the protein CASSGPGTGGTEAFF.

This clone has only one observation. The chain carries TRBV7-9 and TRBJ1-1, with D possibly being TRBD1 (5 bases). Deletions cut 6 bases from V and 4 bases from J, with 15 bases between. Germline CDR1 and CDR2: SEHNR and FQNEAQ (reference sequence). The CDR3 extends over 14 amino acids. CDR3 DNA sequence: TGTGCCAGCAGTTCCCCGCAGGGTCCCACTGAAGCTTTCTTT. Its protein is CASSSPQGPTEAFF.

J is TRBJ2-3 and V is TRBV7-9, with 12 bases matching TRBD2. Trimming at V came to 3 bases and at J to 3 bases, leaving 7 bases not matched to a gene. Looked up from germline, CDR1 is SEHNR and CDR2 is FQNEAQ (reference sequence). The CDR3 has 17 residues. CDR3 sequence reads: CASSFELGLAGTDTQYF. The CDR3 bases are TGTGCCAGCAGCTTTGAGCTTGGACTAGCGGGGACAGATACGCAGTATTTT.

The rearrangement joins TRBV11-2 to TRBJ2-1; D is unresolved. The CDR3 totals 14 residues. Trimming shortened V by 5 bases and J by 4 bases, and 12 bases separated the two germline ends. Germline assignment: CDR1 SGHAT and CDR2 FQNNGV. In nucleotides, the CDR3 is TGTGCCAGCAGCCCCCTCGGAGCGTACAATGAGCAGTTCTTC. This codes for CASSPLGAYNEQFF.

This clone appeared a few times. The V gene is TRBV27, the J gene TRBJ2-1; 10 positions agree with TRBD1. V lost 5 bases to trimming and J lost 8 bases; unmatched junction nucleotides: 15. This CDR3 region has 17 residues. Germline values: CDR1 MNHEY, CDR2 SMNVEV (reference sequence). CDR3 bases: TGTGCCAGCAGTCTACCTTCGGGACAGGGGATGATCTATGAGCAGTTCTTC. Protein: CASSLPSGQGMIYEQFF.

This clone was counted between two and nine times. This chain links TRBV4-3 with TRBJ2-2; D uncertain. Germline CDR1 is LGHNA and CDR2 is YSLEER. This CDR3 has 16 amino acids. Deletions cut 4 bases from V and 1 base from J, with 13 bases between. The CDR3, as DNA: TGCGCCAGCAGCCCCCAGGTGGCAAGGAACACCGGGGAGCTGTTTTTT. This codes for CASSPQVARNTGELFF.

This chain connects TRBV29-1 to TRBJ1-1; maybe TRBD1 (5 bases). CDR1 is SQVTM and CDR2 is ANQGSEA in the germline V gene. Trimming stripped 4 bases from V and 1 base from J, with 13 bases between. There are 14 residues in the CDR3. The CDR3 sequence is CSVVRQLKNTEAFF. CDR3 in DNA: TGCAGCGTTGTCCGACAGTTGAAGAACACTGAAGCTTTCTTT.

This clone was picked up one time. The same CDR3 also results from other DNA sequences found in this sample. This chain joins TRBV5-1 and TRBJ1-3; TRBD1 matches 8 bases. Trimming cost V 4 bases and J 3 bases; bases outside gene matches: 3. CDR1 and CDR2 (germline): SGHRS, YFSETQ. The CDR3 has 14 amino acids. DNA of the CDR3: TGCGCCAGCAGCCCAGGGACAGGTGGAAACACCATATATTTT. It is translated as CASSPGTGGNTIYF.

The CDR3 protein is CASMGGISTDTQYF. CDR3 bases: TGCGCCAGCATGGGCGGGATTAGCACAGATACGCAGTATTTT. The V gene is TRBV5-1, the J gene TRBJ2-3; tentative D call: TRBD2 (6 bases). Per the germline V gene, CDR1 is SGHRS and CDR2 is YFSETQ. The CDR3 is 14 amino acids. Trimming cost V 6 bases and J 0 bases, with 11 bases left between them.

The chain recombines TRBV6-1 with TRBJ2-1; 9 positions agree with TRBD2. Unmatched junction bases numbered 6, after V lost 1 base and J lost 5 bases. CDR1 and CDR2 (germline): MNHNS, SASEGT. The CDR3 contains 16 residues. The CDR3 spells CASSEGNSGRNNEQFF. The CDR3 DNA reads TGTGCCAGCAGTGAAGGGAATAGCGGGAGAAACAATGAGCAGTTCTTC.

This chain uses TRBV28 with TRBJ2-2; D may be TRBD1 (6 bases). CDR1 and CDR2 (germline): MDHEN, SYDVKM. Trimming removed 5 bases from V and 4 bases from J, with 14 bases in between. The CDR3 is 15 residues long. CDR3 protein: CASSPGTLLTGELFF. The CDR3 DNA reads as TGTGCCAGCAGTCCCGGGACACTCCTCACCGGGGAGCTGTTTTTT.

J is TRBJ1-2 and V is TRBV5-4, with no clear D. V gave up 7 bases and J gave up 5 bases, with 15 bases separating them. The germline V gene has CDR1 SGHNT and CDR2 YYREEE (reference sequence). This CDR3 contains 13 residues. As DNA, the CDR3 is TGTGCCAGCCGGGGTCTGGGTGGGTATGGCTACACCTTC. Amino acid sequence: CASRGLGGYGYTF.

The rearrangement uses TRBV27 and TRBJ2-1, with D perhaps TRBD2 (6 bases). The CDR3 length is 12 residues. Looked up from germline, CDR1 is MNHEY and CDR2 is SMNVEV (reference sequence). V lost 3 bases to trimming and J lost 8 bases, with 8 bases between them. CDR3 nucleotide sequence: TGTGCCAGCAGTTTGACTAGGTATGAGCAGTTCTTC. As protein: CASSLTRYEQFF.

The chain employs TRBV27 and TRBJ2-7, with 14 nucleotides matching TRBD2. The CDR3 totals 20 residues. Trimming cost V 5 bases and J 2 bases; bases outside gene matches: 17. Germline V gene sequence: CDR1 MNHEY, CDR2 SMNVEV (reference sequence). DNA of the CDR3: TGTGCCAGCAGTCCCATCTCTACTACGGGGACTAGCGGGGGCACCTACGAGCAGTACTTC. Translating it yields CASSPISTTGTSGGTYEQYF.

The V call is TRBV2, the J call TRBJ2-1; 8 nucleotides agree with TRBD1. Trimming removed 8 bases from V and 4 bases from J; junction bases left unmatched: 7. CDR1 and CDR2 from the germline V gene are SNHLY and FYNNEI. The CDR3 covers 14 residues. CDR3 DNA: TGTGCCAGCTTCTCCGGACAGGGATACAATGAGCAGTTCTTC. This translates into CASFSGQGYNEQFF.

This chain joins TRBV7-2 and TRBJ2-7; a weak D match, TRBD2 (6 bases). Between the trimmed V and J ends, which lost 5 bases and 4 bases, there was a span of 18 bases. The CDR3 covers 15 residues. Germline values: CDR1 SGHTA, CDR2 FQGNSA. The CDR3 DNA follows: TGTGCCAGCAGCCCCCGGCGGGAAAGGGGATACGAGCAGTACTTC. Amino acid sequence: CASSPRRERGYEQYF.

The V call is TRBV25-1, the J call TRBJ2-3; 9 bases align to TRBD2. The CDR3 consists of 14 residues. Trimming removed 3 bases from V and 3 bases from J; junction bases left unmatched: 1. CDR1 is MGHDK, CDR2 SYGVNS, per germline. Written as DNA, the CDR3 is TGTGCCAGCAGTGATAGCGGGAGAACAGATACGCAGTATTTT. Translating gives CASSDSGRTDTQYF.

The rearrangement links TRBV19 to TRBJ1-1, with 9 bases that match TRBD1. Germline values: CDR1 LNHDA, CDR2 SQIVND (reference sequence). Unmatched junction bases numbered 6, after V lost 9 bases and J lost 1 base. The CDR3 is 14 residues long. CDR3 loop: CARTGGLGNTEAFF. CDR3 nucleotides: TGTGCCAGGACAGGGGGGTTAGGGAACACTGAAGCTTTCTTT.